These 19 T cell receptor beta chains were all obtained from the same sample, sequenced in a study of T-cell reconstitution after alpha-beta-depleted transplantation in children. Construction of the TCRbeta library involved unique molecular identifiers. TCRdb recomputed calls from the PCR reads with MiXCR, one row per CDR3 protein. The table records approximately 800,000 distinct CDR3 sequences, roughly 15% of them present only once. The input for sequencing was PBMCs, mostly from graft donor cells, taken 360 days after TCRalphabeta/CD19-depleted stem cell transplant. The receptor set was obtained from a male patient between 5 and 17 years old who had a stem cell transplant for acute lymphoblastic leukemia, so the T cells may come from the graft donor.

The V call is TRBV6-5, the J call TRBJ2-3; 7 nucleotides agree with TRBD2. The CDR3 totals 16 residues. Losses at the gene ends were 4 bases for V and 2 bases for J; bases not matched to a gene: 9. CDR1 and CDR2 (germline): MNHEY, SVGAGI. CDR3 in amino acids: CASSSPLAVHTDTQYF. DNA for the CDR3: TGTGCCAGCAGTTCCCCCCTAGCGGTCCACACAGATACGCAGTATTTT.

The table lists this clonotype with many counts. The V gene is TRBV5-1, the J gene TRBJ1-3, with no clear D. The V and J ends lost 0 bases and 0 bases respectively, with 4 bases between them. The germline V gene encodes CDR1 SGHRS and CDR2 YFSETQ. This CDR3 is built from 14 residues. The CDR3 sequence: CASSLGASGNTIYF. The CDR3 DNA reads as TGCGCCAGCAGCTTGGGGGCCTCTGGAAACACCATATATTTT.

The CDR3 is CASSPAAGLVTGEQYF. CDR3 nucleotide sequence: TGTGCCAGCAGCCCTGCCGCGGGACTAGTGACGGGTGAGCAGTACTTC. The rearrangement uses TRBV7-9 and TRBJ2-7; 8 bases map to TRBD2. Germline loops: CDR1 SEHNR, CDR2 FQNEAQ (reference sequence). Germline trimming cut 5 bases from V and 7 bases from J; bases unmatched to any gene: 16. This CDR3 region has 16 residues.

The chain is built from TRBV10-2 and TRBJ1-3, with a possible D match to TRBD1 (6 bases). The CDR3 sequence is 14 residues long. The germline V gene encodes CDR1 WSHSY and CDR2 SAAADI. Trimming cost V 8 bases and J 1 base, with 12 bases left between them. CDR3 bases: TGCGCCAGCCTCGAAGGGGGGTCTGGAAACACCATATATTTT. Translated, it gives CASLEGGSGNTIYF.

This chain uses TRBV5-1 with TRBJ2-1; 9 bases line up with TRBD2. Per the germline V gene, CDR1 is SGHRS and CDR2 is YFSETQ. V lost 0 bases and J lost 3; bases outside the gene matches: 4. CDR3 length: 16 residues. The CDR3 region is CASSLEGLAFYNEQFF. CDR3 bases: TGCGCCAGCAGCTTGGAGGGACTAGCCTTCTACAATGAGCAGTTCTTC.

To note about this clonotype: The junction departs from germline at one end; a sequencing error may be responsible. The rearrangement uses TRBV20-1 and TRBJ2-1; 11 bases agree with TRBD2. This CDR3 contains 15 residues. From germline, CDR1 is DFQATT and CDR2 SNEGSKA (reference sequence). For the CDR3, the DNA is TGCAGTGCCAGAGACCCGACTAGCGGGGACAATGAGCAGTTCTTC. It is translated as CSARDPTSGDNEQFF.

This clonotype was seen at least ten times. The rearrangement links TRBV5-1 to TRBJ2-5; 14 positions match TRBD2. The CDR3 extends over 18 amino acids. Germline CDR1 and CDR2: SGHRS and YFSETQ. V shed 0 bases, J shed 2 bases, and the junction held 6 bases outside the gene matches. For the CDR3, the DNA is TGCGCCAGCAGCTTGGCTGGGACTAGCGGGAGTGGTCAAGAGACCCAGTACTTC. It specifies CASSLAGTSGSGQETQYF.

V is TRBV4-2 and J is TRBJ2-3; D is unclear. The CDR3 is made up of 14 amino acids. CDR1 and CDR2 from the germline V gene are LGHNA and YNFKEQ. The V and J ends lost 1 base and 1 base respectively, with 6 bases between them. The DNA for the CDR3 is TGTGCCAGCAGCCAAGCTGAGGGCACAGATACGCAGTATTTT. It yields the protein CASSQAEGTDTQYF.

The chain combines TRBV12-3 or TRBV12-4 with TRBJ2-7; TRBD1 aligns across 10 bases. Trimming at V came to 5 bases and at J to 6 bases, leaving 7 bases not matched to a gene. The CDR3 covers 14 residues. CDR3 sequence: CASSTDRGLSEQYF. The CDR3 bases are TGTGCCAGCAGTACTGACAGGGGGCTGTCCGAGCAGTACTTC.

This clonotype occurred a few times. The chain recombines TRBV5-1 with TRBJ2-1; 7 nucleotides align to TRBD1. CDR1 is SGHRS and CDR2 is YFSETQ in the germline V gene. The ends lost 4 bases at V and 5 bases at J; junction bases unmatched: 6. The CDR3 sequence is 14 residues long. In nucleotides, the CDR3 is TGCGCCAGCAGCACCGACAGGGTCCACAATGAGCAGTTCTTC. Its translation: CASSTDRVHNEQFF.

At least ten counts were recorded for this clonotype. CDR3 loop: CSVVDPFPFQRSTDTQYF. CDR3 DNA sequence: TGCAGCGTTGTAGACCCGTTTCCATTCCAGCGGTCCACAGATACGCAGTATTTT. The chain uses TRBV29-1 and TRBJ2-3, with D perhaps TRBD2 (5 bases). From germline, CDR1 is SQVTM and CDR2 ANQGSEA. Trimming cost V 4 bases and J 2 bases, with 25 bases left between them. CDR3 length: 18 residues.

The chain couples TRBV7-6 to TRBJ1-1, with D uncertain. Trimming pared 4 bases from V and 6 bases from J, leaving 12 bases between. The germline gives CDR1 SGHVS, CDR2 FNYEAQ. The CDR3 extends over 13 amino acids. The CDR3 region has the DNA TGTGCCAGCAGCTCCGTACCGGGAGCTGAAGCTTTCTTT. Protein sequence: CASSSVPGAEAFF.

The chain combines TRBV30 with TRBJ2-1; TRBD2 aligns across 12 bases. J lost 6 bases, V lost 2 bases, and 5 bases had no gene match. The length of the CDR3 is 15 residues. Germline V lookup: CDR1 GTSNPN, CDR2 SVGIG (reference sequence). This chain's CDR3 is CAWSILAGGPNEQFF. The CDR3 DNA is TGTGCCTGGAGTATCCTAGCGGGAGGGCCCAATGAGCAGTTCTTC.

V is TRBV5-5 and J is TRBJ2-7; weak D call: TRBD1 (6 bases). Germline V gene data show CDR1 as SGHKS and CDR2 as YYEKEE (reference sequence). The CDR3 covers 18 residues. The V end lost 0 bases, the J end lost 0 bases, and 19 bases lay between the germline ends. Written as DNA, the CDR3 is TGTGCCAGCAGCTTGGATGGGACACCAGGTTTCCTCTCCTACGAGCAGTACTTC. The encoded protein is CASSLDGTPGFLSYEQYF.

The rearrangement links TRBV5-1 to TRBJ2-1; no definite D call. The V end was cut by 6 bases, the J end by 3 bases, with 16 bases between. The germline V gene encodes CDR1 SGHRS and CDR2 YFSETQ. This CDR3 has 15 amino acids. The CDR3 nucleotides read TGCGCCAGCACTCCGCTCCAGCCTATCTACAATGAGCAGTTCTTC. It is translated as CASTPLQPIYNEQFF.

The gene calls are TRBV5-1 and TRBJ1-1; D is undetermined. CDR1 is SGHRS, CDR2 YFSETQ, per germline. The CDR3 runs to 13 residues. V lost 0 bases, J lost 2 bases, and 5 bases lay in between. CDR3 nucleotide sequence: TGCGCCAGCAGCTTGGCGCACAACACTGAAGCTTTCTTT. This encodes CASSLAHNTEAFF.

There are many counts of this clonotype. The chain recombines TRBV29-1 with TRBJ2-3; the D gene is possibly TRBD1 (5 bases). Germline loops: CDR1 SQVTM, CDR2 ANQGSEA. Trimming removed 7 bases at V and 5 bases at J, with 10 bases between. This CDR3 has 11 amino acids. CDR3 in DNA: TGCAGCGCCACCGACAGAGATACGCAGTATTTT. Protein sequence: CSATDRDTQYF.

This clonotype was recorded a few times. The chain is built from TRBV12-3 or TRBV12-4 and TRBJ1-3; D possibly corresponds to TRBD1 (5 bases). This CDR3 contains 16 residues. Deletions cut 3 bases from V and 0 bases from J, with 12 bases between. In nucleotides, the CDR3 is TGTGCCAGCAGTTTCGGGACTCACTTCTCTGGAAACACCATATATTTT. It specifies CASSFGTHFSGNTIYF.

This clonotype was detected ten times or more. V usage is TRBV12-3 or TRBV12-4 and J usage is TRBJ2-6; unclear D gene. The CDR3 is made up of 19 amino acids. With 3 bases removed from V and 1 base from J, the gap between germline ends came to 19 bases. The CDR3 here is CASSFRSAVVKSGANVLTF. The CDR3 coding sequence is TGTGCCAGCAGTTTTAGGTCAGCCGTAGTTAAATCTGGGGCCAACGTCCTGACTTTC.